This T cell receptor (beta chain) is drawn from a study of T cell changes during pregnancy in multiple sclerosis (dated 2019 in TCRdb). With regard to the full study: The study examined how the T cell repertoire changed over the course of pregnancy in women with multiple sclerosis.

Libraries were prepared through the immunoSEQ multiplex PCR assay. TCRdb took over this immuneACCESS table, retaining in-frame rearrangements with V and J assigned. Such tables are incomplete; in checked studies, under half of the missing clones stem from an unresolved V gene, and the remainder is unexplained. This sample lists around 69,000 clones; under 95% were detected once. The ten largest make up more than 1.2% of the sample. In the case of this clone: Its antigen has not been determined. No much larger clone is present one base from it, and per-base qualities are unavailable.

Between the V and J ends, shortened by 0 bases and 3 bases respectively, the junction contains 20 bases. From the cysteine through the phenylalanine, the CDR3 covers 18 amino acids. The entry retains the CDR3 DNA only, 54 bases that are in frame from base 1. CDR1 and CDR2, looked up from the germline V gene, are SGHRS and YFSETQ. The receptor chain draws on TRBV5-1 and TRBJ2-3; a tentative D call is TRBD2 (5 bases match). The TCR was taken from a female donor with multiple sclerosis, enrolled in a pregnancy study. The sequencing here drew on peripheral blood, taken in the third trimester of pregnancy. The CDR3 loop reads CASSLGGLSGTLTDTQYF. DNA sequence: TGCGCCAGCAGCTTGGGGGGATTGAGCGGCACCCTGACAGATACGCAGTATTTT.